Listed below are T cell receptor beta chains from one sample, sequenced in a study of cytomegalovirus exposure and HLA in healthy donors. The repertoire was sequenced with immunoSEQ multiplex PCR; TCRdb's copy has only in-frame clones and lacks some. The sample has over 200,000 clones; over 75% are singletons. Sequencing was performed on PBMCs. Source of these receptors: a woman younger than 35 in good health and CMV-seropositive. Both conserved end residues are trimmed from each CDR3.

v_call cdr3_aa
TRBV7-2 ASSRRTGYQPQH
TRBV5-4 ASSLGLNTGELF
TRBV9 ASSASNRDEQF
TRBV9 ASSARGQGVDNEQF
TRBV7-9 ASSSQQATYEQY
TRBV7-3 ASSPGHLNTGELF
TRBV30 AWSVYQGSSYEQY
TRBV5-1 ASSPGTSGDHEQY
TRBV11-2 ASSPITGGVNEKLF
TRBV9 ASSLGQGNYGYT
TRBV10-1 ASSEDPSRVNEQF
TRBV30 AWTRGQGFYNEQF
TRBV29-1 SVLQGGGWETQY
TRBV12-5 ASGDASGDRGRGDYGYT
TRBV28 ASSLRAGLPYEQY
TRBV5-1 ASSSGQNTGELF
TRBV11-2 ASSLASAFYEQY
TRBV30 AWRRGTGVRDTQY
TRBV5-4 ASSPQSYT
TRBV5-1 ASSLFVGAGDTQY
TRBV5-1 ASSLVGRGRTDTQY
TRBV27 ASSFGLLYEQY
TRBV4-1 ASSSRTGQGASLNTEAF
TRBV19 ASSLGTGGWQPQH
TRBV29-1 SVGLAGRWSDTQY
TRBV11-2 ASSLGLGGGEQF
TRBV27 ASSLSSIYGYT
TRBV10-3 AITRGNNEQF
TRBV4-1 ASSLLPGVGNTIY
TRBV28 ASSFDSEAF
TRBV27 ASSFTRGYEQY
TRBV10-3 AISEQQGLPF
TRBV5-4 ASSAGGVLNTEAF
TRBV5-1 ASSLGLAGTYNEQF
TRBV19 ASTPGERVSVDNEQF
TRBV18 ASSTGGPYEQY